This T cell receptor (beta chain) was identified during a study of T cell changes during pregnancy in multiple sclerosis. The data were produced by immunoSEQ multiplex PCR, yet TCRdb's version contains in-frame clones alone and is incomplete. The sample has 88,000 or so clones; about 91% are singletons. This CDR3 contains 16 residues. Unmatched junction bases numbered 6, after V lost 2 bases and J lost 0 bases. Per the germline V gene, CDR1 is SGHNT and CDR2 is YYREEE (reference sequence). The sequenced sample was peripheral blood, obtained before pregnancy. The chain joins TRBV5-4 to TRBJ2-3; the match to TRBD2 covers 7 bases. The sequence was collected from a female donor with multiple sclerosis, enrolled in a pregnancy study. Here the CDR3 DNA reads TGTGCCAGCAGCTTCGCTAGCGGAAAAAGCACAGATACGCAGTATTTT. Its translation is CASSFASGKSTDTQYF.